This T cell receptor (beta chain) was retrieved from a study of monozygotic twins with inflammatory bowel disease. Study results and limitations: Immunosuppressive treatments were not uniform, and this may have added variability to patient repertoires.

The CDR3 totals 15 residues. Samples each yielded cDNA through eight separate reactions. The template switching step added UMIs that contained a 6-nucleotide sample barcode. With the 5' RACE reads reprocessed, TCRdb shows one record per CDR3 protein and no DNA. The repertoire table contains some 450,000 distinct CDR3 sequences. Concerning this clonotype: The antigen is not known.

The source material was blood. The sequence was obtained from a human donor with ulcerative colitis or Crohn's disease, or a healthy co-twin of an affected twin (not recorded which). V and J are TRBV12-3 or TRBV12-4 and TRBJ1-5; the D gene TCRdb calls, TRBD1, cannot be checked with no DNA. This chain's CDR3 is CASSLTGASNQPQHF.